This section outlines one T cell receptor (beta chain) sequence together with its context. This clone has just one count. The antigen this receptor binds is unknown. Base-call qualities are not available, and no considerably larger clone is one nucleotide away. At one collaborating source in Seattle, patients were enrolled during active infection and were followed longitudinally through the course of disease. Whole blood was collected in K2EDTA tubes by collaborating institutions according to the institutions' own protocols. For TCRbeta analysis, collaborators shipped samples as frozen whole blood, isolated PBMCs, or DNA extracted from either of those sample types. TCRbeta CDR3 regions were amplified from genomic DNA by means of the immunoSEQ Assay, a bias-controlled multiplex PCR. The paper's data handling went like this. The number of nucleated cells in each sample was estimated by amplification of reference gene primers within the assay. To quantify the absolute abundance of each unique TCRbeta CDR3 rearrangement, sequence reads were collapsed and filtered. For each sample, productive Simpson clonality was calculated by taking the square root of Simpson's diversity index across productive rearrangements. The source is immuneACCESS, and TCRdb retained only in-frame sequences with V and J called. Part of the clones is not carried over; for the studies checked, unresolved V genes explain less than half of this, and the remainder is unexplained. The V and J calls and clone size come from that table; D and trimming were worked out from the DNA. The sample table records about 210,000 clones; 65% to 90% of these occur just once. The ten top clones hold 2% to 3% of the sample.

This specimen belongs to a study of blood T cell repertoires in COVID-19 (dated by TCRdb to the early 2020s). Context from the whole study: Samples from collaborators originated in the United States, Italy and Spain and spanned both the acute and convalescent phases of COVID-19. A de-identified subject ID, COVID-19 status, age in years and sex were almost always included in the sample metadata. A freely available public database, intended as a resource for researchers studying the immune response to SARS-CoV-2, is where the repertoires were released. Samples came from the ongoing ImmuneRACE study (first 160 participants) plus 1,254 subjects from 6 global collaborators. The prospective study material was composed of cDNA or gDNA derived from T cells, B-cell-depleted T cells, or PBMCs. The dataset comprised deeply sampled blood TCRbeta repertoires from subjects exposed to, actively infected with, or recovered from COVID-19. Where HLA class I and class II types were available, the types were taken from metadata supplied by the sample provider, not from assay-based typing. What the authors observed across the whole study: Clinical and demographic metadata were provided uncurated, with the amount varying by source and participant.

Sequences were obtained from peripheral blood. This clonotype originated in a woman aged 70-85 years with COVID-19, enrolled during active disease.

The CDR3 protein sequence reads: CASSLVESEDYGYTF. The DNA sequence reads TGTGCCAGCAGCTTAGTTGAGTCCGAAGACTATGGCTACACCTTC. Recombination joined TRBV11-2 with TRBJ1-2; no confident D gene assignment can be made. CDR1 SGHAT and CDR2 FQNNGV were looked up in the germline V gene. The CDR3, cysteine through phenylalanine, is 15 amino acids long. Only CDR3 DNA remains: 45 bases, in frame from the first base. Trimming removed 1 base from V and 3 bases from J, leaving 12 bases between the germline ends.